Presented here are 9 T cell receptor beta chains from one specimen sequenced in a study of cytomegalovirus exposure and HLA in healthy donors. The PCR ran on 60 Vbeta and 13 Jbeta primers. Some clones are missing from TCRdb's copy, which holds only in-frame ones; the method was immunoSEQ multiplex PCR. The sample includes about 87,000 clones. The sequenced sample consisted of PBMCs. The receptor set was obtained from a man between 50 and 59 years old in good health and CMV-seropositive.

The chain couples TRBV5-1 to TRBJ1-1; TRBD1 is a possible D gene (5 bases). Trimming took off 1 base at V and 1 base at J, with 11 bases between the two ends. CDR3 size: 15 residues. The V gene's germline CDR1 is SGHRS and CDR2 YFSETQ. CDR3 sequence (DNA): TGCGCCAGCAGCTTGTTAGGGGCCCCGAACACTGAAGCTTTCTTT. Protein product: CASSLLGAPNTEAFF.

The chain has TRBV5-4 and TRBJ2-2; D ambiguous. The CDR3 has 14 residues. Trimming shortened V by 0 bases and J by 1 base, and 4 bases separated the two germline ends. Germline V gives CDR1 SGHNT, CDR2 YYREEE (reference sequence). The CDR3 loop reads CASSLVENTGELFF. CDR3 sequence (DNA): TGTGCCAGCAGCTTGGTAGAGAACACCGGGGAGCTGTTTTTT.

The V and J genes are TRBV5-4 and TRBJ2-2, with D perhaps TRBD2 (5 bases). Germline lookup yields CDR1 SGHNT and CDR2 YYREEE (reference sequence). CDR3 length equals 15 residues. V was cut by 6 bases and J by 7 bases, with 19 bases left in between. CDR3 amino acids: CASTPDPLGGGELFF. CDR3 nucleotide sequence: TGTGCCAGCACTCCTGACCCACTCGGAGGCGGGGAGCTGTTTTTT.

As regards this clone: In the same sample, other DNA sequences code for this CDR3. The chain recombines TRBV7-3 with TRBJ2-2, with D perhaps TRBD1 (5 bases). Germline V gene data show CDR1 as SGHTA and CDR2 as FQGTGA. Trimming shortened V by 5 bases and J by 1 base, and 8 bases separated the two germline ends. CDR3 length equals 14 residues. The CDR3 sequence is CASSPTGNTGELFF. The CDR3 bases are TGTGCCAGCAGCCCAACAGGGAACACCGGGGAGCTGTTTTTT. The complete variable domain, with remaining parts taken from reference TRBV7-3 and TRBJ2-2, reads GAGVSQTPSNKVTEKGKYVELRCDPISGHTALYWYRQSLGQGPEFLIYFQGTGAADDSGLPNDRFFAVRPEGSVSTLKIQRTERGDSAVYLCASSPTGNTGELFFGEGSRLTVL.

J is TRBJ2-6 and V is TRBV18; no reliable D call. Germline CDR1 is KGHSH and CDR2 is LQKENI. V lost 6 bases, J lost 0 bases, and 15 bases lay in between. The CDR3 has 17 residues. CDR3 DNA sequence: TGTGCCAGCTCCGAGTTGATATCGAGCTCTGGGGCCAACGTCCTGACTTTC. This codes for CASSELISSSGANVLTF.

The J gene is TRBJ2-2, the V gene TRBV2, with 12 positions matching TRBD2. The CDR3 covers 17 residues. Per the germline V gene, CDR1 is SNHLY and CDR2 is FYNNEI. Trimming took 10 bases from V and 3 from J; bases not matched to a gene: 12. The CDR3 region is CATRGASGRGYTGELFF. CDR3 DNA: TGTGCCACCAGGGGGGCTAGCGGGAGGGGGTACACCGGGGAGCTGTTTTTT.

CDR3 nucleotide sequence: TGTGCCAGCAGTTTAGCAGGACTAGCGGGAGTGGTAACAGATACGCAGTATTTT. Amino acid sequence: CASSLAGLAGVVTDTQYF. This chain links TRBV28 with TRBJ2-3; 13 nucleotides match TRBD2. V was clipped by 2 bases and J by 3 bases; unmatched bases: 8. The CDR3 has 18 amino acids. Germline CDR1 and CDR2: MDHEN and SYDVKM. The complete variable domain, with remaining parts taken from reference TRBV28 and TRBJ2-3, reads DVKVTQSSRYLVKRTGEKVFLECVQDMDHENMFWYRQDPGLGLRLIYFSYDVKMKEKGDIPEGYSVSREKKERFSLILESASTNQTSMYLCASSLAGLAGVVTDTQYFGPGTRLTVL.

The chain recombines TRBV5-4 with TRBJ2-5; maybe TRBD1 (5 bases). The germline V gene encodes CDR1 SGHNT and CDR2 YYREEE (reference sequence). The CDR3 contains 13 residues. Deletions cut 0 bases from V and 7 bases from J, with 10 bases between. CDR3 nucleotide sequence: TGTGCCAGCAGCTTGGACAGGCCCGGGACCCAGTACTTC. This translates into CASSLDRPGTQYF.

The rearrangement joins TRBV27 to TRBJ2-7; weak D call: TRBD1 (5 bases). This CDR3 has 15 amino acids. V lost 3 bases and J 3 bases, leaving 15 bases between the germline ends. Germline V CDR1 and CDR2: MNHEY, SMNVEV (reference sequence). The CDR3 DNA is TGTGCCAGCAGTTTCCCCGCGCAGGGCCTCTACGAGCAGTACGTC. It specifies CASSFPAQGLYEQYV.